This TCR beta chain stems from a study of metastatic and nonmetastatic thyroid tumors. For the study at large: Repertoires from blood and tumor or nodule tissue of malignant and benign thyroid patients were compared.

Patients underwent thyroid surgery, and none had received any treatment before it. TCRdb re-analyzed the PCR reads through MiXCR. The sample yields several thousand clones, about a quarter seen once. By proportion, this clone is medium-sized. V shed 0 bases and J 3 bases; nucleotides not matched to a gene: 6. CDR1 is DFQATT and CDR2 is SNEGSKA in the germline V gene (reference sequence). CDR3 length equals 17 residues. The sequence came from a female donor with papillary thyroid cancer or a benign thyroid nodule (not recorded which). Some clones in this sample may be carry-over from other donors' samples. The source material was adjacent normal tissue. The chain employs TRBV20-1 and TRBJ2-2; 11 nucleotides agree with TRBD2. Written as DNA, the CDR3 is TGCAGTGCTAGAGATATTGGTAGCGGGAGGGACACCGGGGAGCTGTTTTTT. Its protein is CSARDIGSGRDTGELFF.